This TCR beta chain was sequenced in a study of blood T cells in healthy people across ages (dated by TCRdb to between 2015 and 2016). Regarding the complete study: In model experiments, template switching captured roughly one uniquely barcoded TCR beta cDNA molecule for every two T cells. To avoid experimental bias, donors of different ages were randomly spread across the sequencing lanes. Two additional independent replicas of 1 million unique cDNA reads from the same blood draw were analyzed for two donors (one aged 18 to 30 and one aged 80 or older). The donors were split into four age groups: young (average around 15 years), middle-aged (about 40), aged (over 55) and long-lived (under 90). Using deep sequencing normalized with unique cDNA molecular identifiers, the study measured how TCR beta repertoire diversity changes with age.

Donors were 30 to 45 systemically healthy Caucasian individuals from Russia aged 6 to 90 years. Around 9.8 milliliters of peripheral blood were collected from each donor into EDTA-treated Vacutainer tubes. Ficoll-Paque density-gradient centrifugation was used to isolate PBMCs, with at least 6 million per sample. Trizol reagent was used to extract total RNA from the PBMCs, yielding at least 6 micrograms per sample. The percentages of naive CD45RAhigh/CD27high T cells were determined by flow cytometry on a PBMC aliquot from every donor. The germline V gene provides CDR1 MDHEN and CDR2 SYDVKM. The CDR3 has 17 amino acids, counting the end cysteine and phenylalanine. Only CDR3 DNA remains: 51 bases, in frame from the first base. V and J are truncated by 5 bases and 2 bases respectively, leaving an intervening sequence of 19 bases. The receptor library was made with 5' RACE. Sequencing was carried out with an Illumina HiSeq 2500. A second PCR of roughly 6 to 11 cycles was run with a J-beta primer mix and a sample-barcoded 5' primer. A unique molecular identifier was introduced onto each TCR beta cDNA molecule by a template-switch 5' adaptor carrying 12 random nucleotides. Each sample yielded at least 3 million CDR3-containing paired-end reads. First-strand cDNA synthesis was performed from all RNA using the Mint cDNA synthesis kit, with priming by a TRBC-specific oligonucleotide. All cDNA was treated with uracil-DNA glycosylase and then went through a first 18-cycle PCR with the universal primers M1SS and BC2_uni_R. The original methods were these. For normalization, 1 million high-quality reads were randomly selected from each sample, with every read carrying a distinct molecular identifier. Instead of being binned into consensus sequences, reads that shared molecular identifiers were thrown out. MiTCR, set to a Q25 quality threshold and the strictest error-elimination algorithm, was used for CDR3 identification, clonotype clustering and error correction. A nonparametric unseen species model using Euler transformation provided a lower-bound estimate of total TCR beta diversity. Clones were called with MiXCR by TCRdb after fastp trimmed the public reads at Q25, and only in-frame beta chains were retained. Rows with one shared CDR3 protein collapse into an entry with the most common genes and DNA. It is TCRdb's table, rather than the study itself, that gives the V and J calls and clone size. Present in this sample are about 1.8 million distinct CDR3 sequences, roughly 49% of which were seen just once. The ten largest clones take up less than 2.5% of the sample.

Comments on this clonotype: The antigen it recognizes is unknown. Base qualities are not at hand, and no much larger clone is one base apart.

Results and caveats for the whole study, not just this receptor: Compared with the aged group, the long-lived group had more naive CD4+ T cells, fewer expanded clones and increased TCR diversity, a pattern suggesting age selection. Conclusive comparison of naive and antigen-experienced compartments was prevented by the profiling of bulk unsorted PBMCs. As age increased, observed TCR beta diversity per million T cells dropped in a roughly linear way, and a significant reduction was already evident by age 40. Observed TCR beta diversity correlated strongly with the percentage of naive T cells measured by flow cytometry. Estimates of total diversity from one million sequenced T cells were regarded as lower bounds and underestimates. Because donor CMV infection status was unknown, age-related changes in expanded clonotypes were potentially confounded.

The sequence was collected from a woman aged 40 to 55 in good health. Sequences were obtained from blood. The rearrangement combines TRBV28 with TRBJ1-5; too little of a D gene remains to name it. The CDR3 region has the sequence CASSVPGSRRGNQPQHF. The nucleotides are TGTGCCAGCAGTGTACCGGGCAGCCGGAGGGGCAATCAGCCCCAGCATTTT.